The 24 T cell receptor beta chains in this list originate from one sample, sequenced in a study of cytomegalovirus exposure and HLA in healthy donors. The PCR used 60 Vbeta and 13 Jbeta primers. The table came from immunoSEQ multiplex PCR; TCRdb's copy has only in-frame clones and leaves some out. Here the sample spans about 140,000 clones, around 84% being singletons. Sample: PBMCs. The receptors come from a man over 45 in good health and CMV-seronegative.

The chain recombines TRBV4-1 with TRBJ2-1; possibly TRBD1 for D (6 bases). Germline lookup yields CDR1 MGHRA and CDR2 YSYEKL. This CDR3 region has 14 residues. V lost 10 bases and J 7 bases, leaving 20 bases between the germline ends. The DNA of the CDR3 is TGCGCCACTAACAGGGCAATGAGTAGGAATGAGCAGTTCTTC. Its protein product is CATNRAMSRNEQFF.

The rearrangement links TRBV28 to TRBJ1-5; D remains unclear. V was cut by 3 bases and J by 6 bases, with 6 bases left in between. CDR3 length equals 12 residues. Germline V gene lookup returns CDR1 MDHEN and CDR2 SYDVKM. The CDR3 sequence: CASSLVGQPQHF. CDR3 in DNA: TGTGCCAGCAGTTTGGTCGGTCAGCCCCAGCATTTT.

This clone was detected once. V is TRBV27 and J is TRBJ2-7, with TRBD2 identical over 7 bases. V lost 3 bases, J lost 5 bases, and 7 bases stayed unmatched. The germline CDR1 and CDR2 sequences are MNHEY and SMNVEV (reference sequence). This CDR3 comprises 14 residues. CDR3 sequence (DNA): TGTGCCAGCAGTTTCTCGCGGGAGTCAGACGAGCAGTACTTC. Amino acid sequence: CASSFSRESDEQYF.

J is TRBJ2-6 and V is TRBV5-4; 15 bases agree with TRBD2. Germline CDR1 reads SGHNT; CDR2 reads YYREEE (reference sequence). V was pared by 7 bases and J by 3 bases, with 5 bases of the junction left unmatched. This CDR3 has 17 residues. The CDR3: CASGPGLAGGGANVLTF. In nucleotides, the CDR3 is TGTGCCAGCGGCCCGGGACTAGCGGGAGGTGGGGCCAACGTCCTGACTTTC.

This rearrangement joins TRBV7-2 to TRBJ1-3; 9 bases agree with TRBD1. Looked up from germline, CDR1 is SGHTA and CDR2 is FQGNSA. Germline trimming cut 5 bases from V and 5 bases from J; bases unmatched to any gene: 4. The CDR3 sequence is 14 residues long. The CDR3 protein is CASSTDRGRNTIYF. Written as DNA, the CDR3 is TGTGCCAGCAGCACTGACAGGGGGAGAAACACCATATATTTT.

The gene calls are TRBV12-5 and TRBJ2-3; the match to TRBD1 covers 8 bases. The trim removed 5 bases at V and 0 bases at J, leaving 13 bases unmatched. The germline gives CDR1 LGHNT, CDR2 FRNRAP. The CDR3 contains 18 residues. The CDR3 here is CASGLTPSGQGSTDTQYF. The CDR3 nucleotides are TGTGCTAGTGGTCTAACCCCCTCTGGACAGGGAAGCACAGATACGCAGTATTTT.

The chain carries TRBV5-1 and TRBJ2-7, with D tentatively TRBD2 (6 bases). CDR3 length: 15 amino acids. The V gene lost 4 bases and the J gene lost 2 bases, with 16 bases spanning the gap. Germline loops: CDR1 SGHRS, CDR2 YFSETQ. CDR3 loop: CASSTVPSETYEQYF. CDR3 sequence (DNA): TGCGCCAGCAGCACTGTCCCTAGCGAGACCTACGAGCAGTACTTC.

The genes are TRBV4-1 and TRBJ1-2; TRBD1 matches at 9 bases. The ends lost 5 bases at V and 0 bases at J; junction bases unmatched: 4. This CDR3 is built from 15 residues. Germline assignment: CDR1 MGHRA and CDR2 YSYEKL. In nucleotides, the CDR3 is TGCGCCAGCAGCTCGGGACAGGGAGCTAACTATGGCTACACCTTC. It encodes CASSSGQGANYGYTF.

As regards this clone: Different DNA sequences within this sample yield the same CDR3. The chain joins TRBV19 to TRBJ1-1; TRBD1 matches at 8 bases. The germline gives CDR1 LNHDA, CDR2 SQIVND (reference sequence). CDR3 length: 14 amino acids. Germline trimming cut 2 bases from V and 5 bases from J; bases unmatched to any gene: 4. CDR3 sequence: CASSIQGARTEAFF. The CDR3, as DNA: TGTGCCAGTAGTATACAGGGGGCGAGGACTGAAGCTTTCTTT.

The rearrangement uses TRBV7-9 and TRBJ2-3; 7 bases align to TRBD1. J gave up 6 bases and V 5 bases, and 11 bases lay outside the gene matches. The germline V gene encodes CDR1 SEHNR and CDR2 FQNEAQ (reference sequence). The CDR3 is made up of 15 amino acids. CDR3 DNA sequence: TGTGCCAGCAGCCGGCGGACAGGTTTGGAGGATACGCAGTATTTT. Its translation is CASSRRTGLEDTQYF.

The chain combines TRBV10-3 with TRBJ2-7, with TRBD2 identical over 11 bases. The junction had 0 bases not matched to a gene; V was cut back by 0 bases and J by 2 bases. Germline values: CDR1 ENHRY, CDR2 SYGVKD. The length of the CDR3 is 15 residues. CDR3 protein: CAISESGLAAYEQYF. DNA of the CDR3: TGTGCCATCAGTGAGTCGGGACTAGCGGCCTACGAGCAGTACTTC.

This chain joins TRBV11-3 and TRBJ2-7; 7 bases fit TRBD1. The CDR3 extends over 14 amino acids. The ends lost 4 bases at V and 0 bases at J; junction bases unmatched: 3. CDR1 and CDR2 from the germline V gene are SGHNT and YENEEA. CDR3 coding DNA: TGTGCCAGCAGCTCCCGGACAGGCTCCTACGAGCAGTACTTC. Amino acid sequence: CASSSRTGSYEQYF.

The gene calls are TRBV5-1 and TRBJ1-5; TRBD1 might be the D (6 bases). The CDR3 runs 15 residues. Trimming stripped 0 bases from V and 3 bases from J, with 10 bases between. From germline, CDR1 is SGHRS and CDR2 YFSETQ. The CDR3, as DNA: TGCGCCAGCAGCTTGGAGTCGGGACACAATCAGCCCCAGCATTTT. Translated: CASSLESGHNQPQHF.

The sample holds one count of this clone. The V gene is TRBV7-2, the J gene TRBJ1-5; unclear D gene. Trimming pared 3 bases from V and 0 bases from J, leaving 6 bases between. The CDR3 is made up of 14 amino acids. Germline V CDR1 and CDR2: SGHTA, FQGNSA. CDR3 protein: CASSFRNSNQPQHF. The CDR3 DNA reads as TGTGCCAGCAGCTTCAGAAATAGCAATCAGCCCCAGCATTTT.

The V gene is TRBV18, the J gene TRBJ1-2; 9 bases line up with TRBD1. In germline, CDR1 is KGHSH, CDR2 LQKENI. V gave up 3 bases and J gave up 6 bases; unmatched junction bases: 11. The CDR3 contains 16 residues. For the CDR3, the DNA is TGTGCCAGCTCACCCACCCTCCGACAGGGGGATGATGGCTACACCTTC. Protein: CASSPTLRQGDDGYTF.

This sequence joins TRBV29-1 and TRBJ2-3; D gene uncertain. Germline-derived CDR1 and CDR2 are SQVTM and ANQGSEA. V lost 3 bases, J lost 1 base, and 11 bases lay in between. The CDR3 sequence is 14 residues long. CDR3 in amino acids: CSVESPTGTDTQYF. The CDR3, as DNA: TGCAGCGTTGAGAGCCCAACGGGCACAGATACGCAGTATTTT.

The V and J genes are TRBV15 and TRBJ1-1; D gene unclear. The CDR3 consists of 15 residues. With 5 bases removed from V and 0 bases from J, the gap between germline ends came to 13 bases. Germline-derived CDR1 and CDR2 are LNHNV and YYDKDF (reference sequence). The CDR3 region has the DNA TGTGCCACCAGCCTCGAGGGCAGGTTGAACACTGAAGCTTTCTTT. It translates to CATSLEGRLNTEAFF.

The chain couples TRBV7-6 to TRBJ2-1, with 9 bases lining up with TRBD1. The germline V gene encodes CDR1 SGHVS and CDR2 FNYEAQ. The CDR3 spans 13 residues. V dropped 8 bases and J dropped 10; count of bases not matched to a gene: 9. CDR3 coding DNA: TGTGCCAGCTCTCCCGGGACAGGGACGGAGCAGTTCTTC. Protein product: CASSPGTGTEQFF.

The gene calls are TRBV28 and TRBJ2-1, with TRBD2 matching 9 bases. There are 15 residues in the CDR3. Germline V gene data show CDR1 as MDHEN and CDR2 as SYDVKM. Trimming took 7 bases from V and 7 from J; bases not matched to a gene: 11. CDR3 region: CASIVGRGGWNEQFF. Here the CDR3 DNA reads TGTGCCAGCATCGTGGGGCGGGGGGGATGGAATGAGCAGTTCTTC. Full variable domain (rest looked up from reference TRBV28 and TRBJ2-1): DVKVTQSSRYLVKRTGEKVFLECVQDMDHENMFWYRQDPGLGLRLIYFSYDVKMKEKGDIPEGYSVSREKKERFSLILESASTNQTSMYLCASIVGRGGWNEQFFGPGTRLTVL.

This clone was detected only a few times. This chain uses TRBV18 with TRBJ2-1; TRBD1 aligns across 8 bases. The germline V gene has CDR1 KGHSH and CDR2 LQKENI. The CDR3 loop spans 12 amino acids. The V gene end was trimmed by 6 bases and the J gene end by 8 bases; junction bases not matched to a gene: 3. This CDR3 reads CASSRTGHEQFF. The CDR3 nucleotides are TGTGCCAGCTCCCGGACAGGGCATGAGCAGTTCTTC.

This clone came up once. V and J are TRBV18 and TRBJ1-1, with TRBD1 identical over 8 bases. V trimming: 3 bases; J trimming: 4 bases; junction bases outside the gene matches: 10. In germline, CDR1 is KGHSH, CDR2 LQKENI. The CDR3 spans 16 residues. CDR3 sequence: CASSPRGTGSLTEAFF. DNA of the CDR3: TGTGCCAGCTCACCCCGGGGGACAGGATCACTCACTGAAGCTTTCTTT.

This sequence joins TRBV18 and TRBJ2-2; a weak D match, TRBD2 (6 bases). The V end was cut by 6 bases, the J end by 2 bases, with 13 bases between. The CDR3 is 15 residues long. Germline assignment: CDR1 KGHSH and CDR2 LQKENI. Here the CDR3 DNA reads TGTGCCAGCTCTCCGGGACTGCAAAACACCGGGGAGCTGTTTTTT. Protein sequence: CASSPGLQNTGELFF.

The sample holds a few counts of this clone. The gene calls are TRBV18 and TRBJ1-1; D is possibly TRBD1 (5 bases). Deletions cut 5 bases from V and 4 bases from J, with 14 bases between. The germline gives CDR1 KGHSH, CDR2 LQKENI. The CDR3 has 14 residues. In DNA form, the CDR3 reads TGTGCCAGCTCAAGCGGGACCCCCGCCACTGAAGCTTTCTTT. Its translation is CASSSGTPATEAFF.

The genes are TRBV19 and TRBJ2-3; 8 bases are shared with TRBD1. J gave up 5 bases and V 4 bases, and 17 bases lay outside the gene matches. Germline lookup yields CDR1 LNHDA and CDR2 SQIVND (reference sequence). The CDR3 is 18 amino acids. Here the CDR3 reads CASSNPGTGQGQKDTQYF. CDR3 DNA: TGTGCCAGTAGTAACCCCGGAACCGGACAGGGTCAAAAAGATACGCAGTATTTT.